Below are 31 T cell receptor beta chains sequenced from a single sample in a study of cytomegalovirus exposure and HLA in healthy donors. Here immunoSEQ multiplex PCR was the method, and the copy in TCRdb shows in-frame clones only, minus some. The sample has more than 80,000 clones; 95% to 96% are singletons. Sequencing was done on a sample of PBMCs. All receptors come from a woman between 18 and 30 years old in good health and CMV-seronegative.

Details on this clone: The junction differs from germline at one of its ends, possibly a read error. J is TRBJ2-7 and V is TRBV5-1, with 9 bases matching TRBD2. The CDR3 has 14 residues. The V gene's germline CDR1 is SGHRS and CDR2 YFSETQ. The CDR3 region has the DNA TGTGCCAGCACTCTCTCGGGACTAGCAGGGGAGCAGTACTTC. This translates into CASTLSGLAGEQYF.

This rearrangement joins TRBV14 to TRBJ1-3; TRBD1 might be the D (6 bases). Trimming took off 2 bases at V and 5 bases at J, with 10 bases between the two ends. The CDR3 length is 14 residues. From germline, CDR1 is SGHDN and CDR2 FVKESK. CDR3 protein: CASSQQTGRNTIYF. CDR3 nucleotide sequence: TGTGCCAGCAGCCAACAAACAGGGCGAAACACCATATATTTT.

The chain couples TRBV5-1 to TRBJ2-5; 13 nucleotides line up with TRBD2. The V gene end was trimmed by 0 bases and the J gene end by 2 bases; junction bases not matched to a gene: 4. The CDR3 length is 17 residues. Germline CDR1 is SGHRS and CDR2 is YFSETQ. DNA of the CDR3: TGCGCCAGCAGCTTGGAGGGGACTAGCGGGGCTCAAGAGACCCAGTACTTC. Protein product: CASSLEGTSGAQETQYF.

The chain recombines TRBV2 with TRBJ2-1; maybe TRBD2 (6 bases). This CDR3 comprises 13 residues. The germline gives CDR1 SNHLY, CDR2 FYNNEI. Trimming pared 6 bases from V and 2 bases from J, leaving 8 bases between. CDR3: CASRPSAYNEQFF. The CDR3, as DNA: TGTGCCAGCAGGCCTAGCGCCTACAATGAGCAGTTCTTC.

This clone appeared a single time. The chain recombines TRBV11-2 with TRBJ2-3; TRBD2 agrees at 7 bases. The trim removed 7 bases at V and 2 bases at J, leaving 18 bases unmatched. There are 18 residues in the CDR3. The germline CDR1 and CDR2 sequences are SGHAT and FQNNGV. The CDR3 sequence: CASTRNSVASGNTDTQYF. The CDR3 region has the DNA TGTGCCAGCACCAGAAACTCGGTCGCTAGCGGTAACACAGATACGCAGTATTTT.

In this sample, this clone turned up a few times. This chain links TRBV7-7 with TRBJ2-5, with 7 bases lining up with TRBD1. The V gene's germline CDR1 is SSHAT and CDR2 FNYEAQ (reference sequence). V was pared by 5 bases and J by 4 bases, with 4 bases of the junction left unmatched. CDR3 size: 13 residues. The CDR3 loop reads CASSPQGSETQYF. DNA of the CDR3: TGTGCCAGCAGCCCACAGGGGTCAGAGACCCAGTACTTC.

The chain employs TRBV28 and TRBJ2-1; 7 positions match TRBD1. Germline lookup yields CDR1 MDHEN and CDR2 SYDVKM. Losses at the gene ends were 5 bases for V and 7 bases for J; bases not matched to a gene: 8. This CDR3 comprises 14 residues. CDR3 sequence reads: CASSTGQRGNEQFF. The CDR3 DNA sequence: TGTGCCAGCAGTACGGGACAGAGGGGGAATGAGCAGTTCTTC.

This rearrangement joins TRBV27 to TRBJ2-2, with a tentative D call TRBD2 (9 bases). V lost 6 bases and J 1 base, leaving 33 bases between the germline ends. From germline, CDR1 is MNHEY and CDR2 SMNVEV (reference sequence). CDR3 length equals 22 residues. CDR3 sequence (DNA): TGTGCCAGCAGGTTAAGGAGCGGCAGGGGGCTTTTGCGGGAGGGGAACACCGGGGAGCTGTTTTTT. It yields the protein CASRLRSGRGLLREGNTGELFF.

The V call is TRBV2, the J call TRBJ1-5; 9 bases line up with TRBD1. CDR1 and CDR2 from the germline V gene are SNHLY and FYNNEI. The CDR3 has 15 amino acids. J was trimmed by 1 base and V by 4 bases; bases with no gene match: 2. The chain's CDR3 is CASSVDRGSNQPQHF. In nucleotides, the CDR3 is TGTGCCAGCAGTGTGGACAGGGGCAGCAATCAGCCCCAGCATTTT.

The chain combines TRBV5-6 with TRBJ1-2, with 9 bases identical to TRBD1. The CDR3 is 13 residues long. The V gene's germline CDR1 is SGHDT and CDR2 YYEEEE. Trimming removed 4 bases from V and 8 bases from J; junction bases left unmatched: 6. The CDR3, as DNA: TGTGCCAGCAGCCTCGCGGGACAGGGCGGCTACACCTTC. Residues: CASSLAGQGGYTF.

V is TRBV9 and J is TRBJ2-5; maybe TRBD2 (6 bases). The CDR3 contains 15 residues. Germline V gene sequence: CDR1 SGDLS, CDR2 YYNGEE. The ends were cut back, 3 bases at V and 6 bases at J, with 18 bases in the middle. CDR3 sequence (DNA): TGTGCCAGCAGCGCGGAGGGGACTTCGGTGCAGACCCAGTACTTC. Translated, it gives CASSAEGTSVQTQYF. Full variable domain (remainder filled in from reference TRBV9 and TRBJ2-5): DSGVTQTPKHLITATGQRVTLRCSPRSGDLSVYWYQQSLDQGLQFLIQYYNGEERAKGNILERFSAQQFPDLHSELNLSSLELGDSALYFCASSAEGTSVQTQYFGPGTRLLVL.

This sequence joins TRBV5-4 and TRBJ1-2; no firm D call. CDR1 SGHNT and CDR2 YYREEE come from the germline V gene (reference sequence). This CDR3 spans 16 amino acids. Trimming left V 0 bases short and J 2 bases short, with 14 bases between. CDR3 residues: CASSLGWERGNYGYTF. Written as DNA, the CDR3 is TGTGCCAGCAGCTTGGGTTGGGAGCGAGGAAACTATGGCTACACCTTC. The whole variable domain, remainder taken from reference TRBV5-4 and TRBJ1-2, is ETGVTQSPTHLIKTRGQQVTLRCSSQSGHNTVSWYQQALGQGPQFIFQYYREEENGRGNFPPRFSGLQFPNYSSELNVNALELDDSALYLCASSLGWERGNYGYTFGSGTRLTVV.

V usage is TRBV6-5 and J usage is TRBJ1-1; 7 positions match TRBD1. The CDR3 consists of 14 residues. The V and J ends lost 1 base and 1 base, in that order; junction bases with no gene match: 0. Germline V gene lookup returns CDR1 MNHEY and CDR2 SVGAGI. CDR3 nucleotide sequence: TGTGCCAGCAGTTACTGGACAGGGAACACTGAAGCTTTCTTT. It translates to CASSYWTGNTEAFF.

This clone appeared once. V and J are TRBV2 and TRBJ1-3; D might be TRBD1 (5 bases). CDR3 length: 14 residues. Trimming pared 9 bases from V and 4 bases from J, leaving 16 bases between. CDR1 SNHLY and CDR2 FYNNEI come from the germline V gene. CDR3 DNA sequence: TGTGCCAGAAAGAGTCAGGGCGTCGGAAACACCATATATTTT. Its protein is CARKSQGVGNTIYF.

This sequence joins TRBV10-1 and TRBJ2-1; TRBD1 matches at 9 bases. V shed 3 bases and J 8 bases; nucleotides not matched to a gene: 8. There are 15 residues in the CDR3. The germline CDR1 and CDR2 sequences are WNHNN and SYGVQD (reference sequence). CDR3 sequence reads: CASSDVGTGIYEQFF. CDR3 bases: TGCGCCAGCAGTGATGTGGGGACAGGGATTTATGAGCAGTTCTTC.

The CDR3 sequence: CASSLGQGYEQYF. The CDR3 nucleotides read TGTGCCAGCAGCTTAGGCCAGGGGTACGAGCAGTACTTC. The chain uses TRBV13 and TRBJ2-7, with D possibly being TRBD1 (6 bases). Germline V gene data show CDR1 as PRHDT and CDR2 as FYEKMQ (reference sequence). The length of the CDR3 is 13 residues. V lost 0 bases, J lost 4 bases, and 7 bases lay in between.

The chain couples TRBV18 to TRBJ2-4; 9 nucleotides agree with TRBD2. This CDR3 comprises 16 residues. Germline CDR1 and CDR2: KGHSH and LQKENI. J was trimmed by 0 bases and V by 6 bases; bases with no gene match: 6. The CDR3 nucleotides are TGTGCCAGCTCGCCCATAGCGGGGGTAGCCAAAAACATTCAGTACTTC. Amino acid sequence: CASSPIAGVAKNIQYF.

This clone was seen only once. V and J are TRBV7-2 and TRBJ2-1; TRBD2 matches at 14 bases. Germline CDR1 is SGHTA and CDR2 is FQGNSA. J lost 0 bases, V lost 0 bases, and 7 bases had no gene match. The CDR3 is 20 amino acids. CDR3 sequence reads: CASSLATSGRAVRSYNEQFF. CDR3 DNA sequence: TGTGCCAGCAGCTTAGCGACTAGCGGGAGGGCCGTACGCTCCTACAATGAGCAGTTCTTC.

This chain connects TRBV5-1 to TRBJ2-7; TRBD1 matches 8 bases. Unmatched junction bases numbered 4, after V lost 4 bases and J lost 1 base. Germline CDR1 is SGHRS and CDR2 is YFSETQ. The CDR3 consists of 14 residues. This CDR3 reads CASSPGQASYEQYF. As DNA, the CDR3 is TGCGCCAGCAGCCCGGGACAGGCATCCTACGAGCAGTACTTC.

CDR3 sequence: CASSPNLLAGVNEQYF. DNA for the CDR3: TGTGCCAGCTCACCAAATTTACTAGCGGGAGTAAACGAGCAGTACTTC. This sequence joins TRBV18 and TRBJ2-7; 11 bases are a match to TRBD2. The CDR3 has 16 residues. The ends lost 2 bases at V and 5 bases at J; junction bases unmatched: 8. Germline V CDR1 and CDR2: KGHSH, LQKENI.

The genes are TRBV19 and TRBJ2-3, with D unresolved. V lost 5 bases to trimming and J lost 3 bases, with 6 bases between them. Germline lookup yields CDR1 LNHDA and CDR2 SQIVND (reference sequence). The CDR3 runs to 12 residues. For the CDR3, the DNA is TGTGCCAGTAGTTCGAGGACAGATACGCAGTATTTT. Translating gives CASSSRTDTQYF.

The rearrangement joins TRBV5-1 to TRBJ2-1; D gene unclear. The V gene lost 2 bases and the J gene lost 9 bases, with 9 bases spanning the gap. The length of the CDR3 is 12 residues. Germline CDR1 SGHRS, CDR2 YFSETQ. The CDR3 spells CASSFRPSEQFF. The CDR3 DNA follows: TGCGCCAGCAGCTTCCGTCCGAGTGAGCAGTTCTTC. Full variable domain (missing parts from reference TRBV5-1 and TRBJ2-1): KAGVTQTPRYLIKTRGQQVTLSCSPISGHRSVSWYQQTPGQGLQFLFEYFSETQRNKGNFPGRFSGRQFSNSRSEMNVSTLELGDSALYLCASSFRPSEQFFGPGTRLTVL.

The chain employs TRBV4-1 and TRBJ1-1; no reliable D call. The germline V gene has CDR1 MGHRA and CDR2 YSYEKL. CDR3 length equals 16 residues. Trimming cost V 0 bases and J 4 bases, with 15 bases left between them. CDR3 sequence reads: CASSQETTYLGTEAFF. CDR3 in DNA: TGCGCCAGCAGCCAAGAGACGACTTACTTGGGCACTGAAGCTTTCTTT.

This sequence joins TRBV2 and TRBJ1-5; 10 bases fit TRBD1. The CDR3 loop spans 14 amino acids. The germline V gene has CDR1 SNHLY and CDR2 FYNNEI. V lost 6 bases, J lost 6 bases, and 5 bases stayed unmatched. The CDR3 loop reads CASRATGGTQPQHF. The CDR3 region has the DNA TGTGCCAGCAGGGCGACAGGGGGCACTCAGCCCCAGCATTTT.

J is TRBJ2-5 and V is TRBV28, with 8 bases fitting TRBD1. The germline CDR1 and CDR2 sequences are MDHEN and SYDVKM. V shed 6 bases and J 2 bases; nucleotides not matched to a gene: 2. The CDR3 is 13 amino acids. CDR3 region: CASRRQGQETQYF. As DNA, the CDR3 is TGTGCCAGCAGGCGACAGGGGCAAGAGACCCAGTACTTC. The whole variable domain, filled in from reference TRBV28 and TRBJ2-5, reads DVKVTQSSRYLVKRTGEKVFLECVQDMDHENMFWYRQDPGLGLRLIYFSYDVKMKEKGDIPEGYSVSREKKERFSLILESASTNQTSMYLCASRRQGQETQYFGPGTRLLVL.

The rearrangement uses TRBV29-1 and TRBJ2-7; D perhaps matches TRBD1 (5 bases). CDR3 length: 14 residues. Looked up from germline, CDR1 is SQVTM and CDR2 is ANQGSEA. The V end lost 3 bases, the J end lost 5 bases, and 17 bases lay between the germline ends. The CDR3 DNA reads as TGCAGCGTTGATAAGGCCGACAGTAGCCACGAGCAGTACTTC. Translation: CSVDKADSSHEQYF.

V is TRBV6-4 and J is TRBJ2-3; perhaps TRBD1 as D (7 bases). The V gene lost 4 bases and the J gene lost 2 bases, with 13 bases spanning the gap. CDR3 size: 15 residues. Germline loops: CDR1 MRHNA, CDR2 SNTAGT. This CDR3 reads CASSAQGGNTDTQYF. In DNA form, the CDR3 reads TGTGCCAGCAGTGCCCAGGGGGGTAACACAGATACGCAGTATTTT.

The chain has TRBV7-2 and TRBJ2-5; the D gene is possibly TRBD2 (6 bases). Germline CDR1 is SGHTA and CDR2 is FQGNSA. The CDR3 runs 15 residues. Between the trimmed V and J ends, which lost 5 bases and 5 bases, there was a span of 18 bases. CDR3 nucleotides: TGTGCCAGCAGCCCCCCCGGAGGGAGCCGGGAGACCCAGTACTTC. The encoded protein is CASSPPGGSRETQYF.

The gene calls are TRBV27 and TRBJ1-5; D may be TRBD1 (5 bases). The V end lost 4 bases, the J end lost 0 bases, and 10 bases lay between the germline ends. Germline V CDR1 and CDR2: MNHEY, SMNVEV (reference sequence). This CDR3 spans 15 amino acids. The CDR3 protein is CASSSLGVSNQPQHF. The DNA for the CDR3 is TGTGCCAGCAGTTCGCTAGGGGTTAGCAATCAGCCCCAGCATTTT.

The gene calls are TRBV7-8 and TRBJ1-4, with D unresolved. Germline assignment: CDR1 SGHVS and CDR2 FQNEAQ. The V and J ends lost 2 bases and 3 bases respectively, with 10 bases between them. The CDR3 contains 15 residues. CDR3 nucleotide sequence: TGTGCCAGCAGCTTATTCGCAGCGCCTAATGAAAAACTGTTTTTT. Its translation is CASSLFAAPNEKLFF.

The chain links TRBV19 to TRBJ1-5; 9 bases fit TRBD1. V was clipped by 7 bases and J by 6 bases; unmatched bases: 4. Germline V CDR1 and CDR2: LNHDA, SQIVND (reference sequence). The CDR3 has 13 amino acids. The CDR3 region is CASKGQGRQPQHF. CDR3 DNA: TGTGCCAGTAAAGGACAGGGGCGTCAGCCCCAGCATTTT.